This T cell receptor beta chain originates from a study of T cell responses to AZD1222 COVID-19 vaccine. For the study at large: Second doses at about 4 or about 12 weeks were pooled. Findings and limits, study-wide: Elevations in Spike-specific TCR breadth and depth followed administration of two AZD1222 doses. Most donors were white British and more were female, and clonal diversity was possibly underestimated.

TCRdb's copy holds only in-frame clones and misses some; the assay was immunoSEQ multiplex PCR. The sample holds fewer than 130,000 clones, 81% seen once. Comments on this clone: Its antigen is unidentified.

This CDR3 region has 16 residues. Germline lookup yields CDR1 WNHNN and CDR2 SYGVQD (reference sequence). V lost 6 bases and J lost 0, with 15 bases in between. Sequenced material: peripheral blood, taken on day 0 of AZD1222 vaccination. This clonotype was obtained from an adult in good health. This sequence joins TRBV10-1 and TRBJ2-1; D is unresolved. The CDR3 bases are TGCGCCAGCAGCGCCGGTACCAATACCTCCTACAATGAGCAGTTCTTC. It codes for CASSAGTNTSYNEQFF.